Described below is a single TCR beta chain sequence and its context. Germline values: CDR1 LNHDA, CDR2 SQIVND (reference sequence). The V and J ends lost 3 bases and 0 bases respectively, with 8 bases between them. CDR3 length equals 14 residues. In the authors' workflow: Estimated nucleated cell counts came from reference gene primer amplification. TCRdb's table, derived via immunoSEQ multiplex PCR, lists solely in-frame clones and lacks some. That table is the source of V, J and clone size, and D and trimming were worked out from the DNA. The sample lists 250,000 or so clones; 88% were seen once. The entry originates in a study of blood T cell repertoires in COVID-19. Study in general: T cells, B-cell-depleted T cells, or PBMCs provided the cDNA or gDNA that served as material.

The cohort comprised adults aged about 18 to 100 years residing in approximately 22 US areas. Each participant's cohort was designated according to participant-reported clinical history. Sequencing was done on a sample of PBMCs or T cells enriched from blood (not recorded which). The J gene is TRBJ1-1, the V gene TRBV19, with a weak D call TRBD1 (6 bases). The source is a woman aged 35 to 49 with acute COVID-19. In nucleotides, the CDR3 is TGTGCCAGTAGTATCAGGGGCCTGAACACTGAAGCTTTCTTT. This encodes CASSIRGLNTEAFF.